This T cell receptor beta chain was obtained from a study of T cell responses to AZD1222 COVID-19 vaccine. Repertoires were generated with immunoSEQ multiplex PCR, while TCRdb's copy carries only in-frame clones and drops some. The table records 95,000 to 150,000 clones, about 90% of them present only once. CDR1 and CDR2 from the germline V gene are SGHRS and YFSETQ. The CDR3 is 14 residues long. Trimming cost V 4 bases and J 9 bases, with 14 bases left between them. Note on this clone: What it recognizes is unknown.

Findings and limits, study-wide: None of the repertoires were sampled until the peak T cell response had passed. The donors showed a predominance of white British ancestry and of females, with possible underestimation of clonal diversity. Nearly half of spike-specific TCRs reportedly go after variant regions that carry no mutations. Baseline serostatus was positive in only a handful of AZD1222 recipients.

This receptor was identified in an adult in good health. This specimen consisted of peripheral blood, obtained on day 0 of AZD1222 vaccination. V and J are TRBV5-1 and TRBJ1-6; tentative D call: TRBD1 (6 bases). The CDR3 here is CASSPMGGGSPLHF. The CDR3 nucleotides are TGCGCCAGCAGCCCAATGGGAGGGGGTTCACCCCTCCACTTT.